These T cell receptor beta chains were read from a single sample in a study of vaccination and CD4 T cells after COVID-19. Their recognized antigens are unknown. TCRdb analysed the PCR reads with MiXCR anew, one entry per CDR3 protein. The repertoire holds approximately 23,000 distinct CDR3 sequences, with approximately 32% as singletons. The sample consisted of cultured CD4+ T cells from blood. These receptors were obtained from a human donor with COVID-19. Both conserved end residues are part of each CDR3. The D gene is left open where the match is weak. Where a row states a size, it is once, few, many or the class of an expanded clone; other rows omit it.

>TRBJ1-6|TRBV11-3|-|few|13
CASSLGMDSPLHF
TGTGCCAGCAGCTTGGGCATGGATTCACCCCTCCACTTT
>TRBJ2-5|TRBV7-2|TRBD2|few|14
CASSPWTSGGAQYF
TGTGCCAGCAGCCCTTGGACTAGCGGGGGGGCCCAGTACTTC
>TRBJ2-7|TRBV27|-|-|14
CASSLVPPRYEQYF
TGTGCCAGCAGTTTAGTTCCCCCTCGCTACGAGCAGTACTTC
>TRBJ2-2|TRBV9|-|-|15
CASSVDRAGIGELFF
TGTGCCAGCAGCGTAGATAGAGCTGGGATCGGGGAGCTGTTTTTT
>TRBJ1-2|TRBV19|-|few|16
CASSQVGDLSGRGYTF
TGTGCCAGTAGCCAGGTCGGAGATTTGTCCGGTCGTGGCTACACCTTC
>TRBJ2-7|TRBV11-2|TRBD1|-|15
CASSLVGTGSYEQYF
TGTGCCAGCAGCTTAGTAGGGACAGGCTCCTACGAGCAGTACTTC
>TRBJ2-7|TRBV20-1|-|few|13
CSAIVPGVGEQYF
TGCAGTGCTATTGTTCCAGGGGTGGGCGAGCAGTACTTC
>TRBJ1-1|TRBV19|-|-|14
CASSSGTLNTEAFF
TGTGCCAGTAGTTCCGGGACACTAAACACTGAAGCTTTCTTT
>TRBJ1-2|TRBV10-1|-|-|14
CASSESVQSIDYTF
TGCGCCAGCAGTGAGTCTGTACAGAGTATTGACTACACCTTC
>TRBJ2-1|TRBV14|-|-|12
CAGSQEVGPQFF
TGTGCCGGCAGCCAAGAAGTCGGACCTCAGTTCTTC
>TRBJ1-6|TRBV2|TRBD1|-|14
CASRRDRADSPLHF
TGTGCCAGCAGGCGGGACAGGGCTGATTCACCCCTCCACTTT
>TRBJ1-5|TRBV6-4|-|few|13
CASRGYSNQPQHF
TGTGCCAGCAGGGGCTATAGCAATCAGCCCCAGCATTTT
>TRBJ1-1|TRBV5-6|TRBD1|-|13
CASQGGGPRQAFF
TGTGCCAGCCAGGGGGGGGGACCAAGGCAAGCTTTCTTT
>TRBJ2-2|TRBV6-5|TRBD2|few|19
CASSYSGLAGDTNTGELFF
TGTGCCAGCAGTTACTCTGGACTAGCGGGGGATACGAACACCGGGGAGCTGTTTTTT
>TRBJ2-7|TRBV7-2|-|few|15
CASSLGDTSTYEQYF
TGTGCCAGCAGCTTAGGGGACACTAGCACCTACGAGCAGTACTTC
>TRBJ1-6|TRBV2|-|medium-sized|16
CASSRVEPSENSPLHF
TGTGCCAGCAGTCGCGTCGAGCCTTCGGAAAATTCACCCCTCCACTTT
>TRBJ2-5|TRBV9|-|-|16
CASSVEGMGGFETQYF
TGTGCCAGCAGCGTAGAGGGGATGGGGGGATTCGAGACCCAGTACTTC
>TRBJ1-5|TRBV20-1|-|medium-sized|15
CSARVAVDRNQPQHF
TGCAGTGCTAGGGTAGCAGTGGATCGCAATCAGCCCCAGCATTTT
>TRBJ2-5|TRBV6-1|-|few|15
CASSPSFPGKETQYF
TGTGCCAGCAGTCCCAGCTTCCCAGGCAAAGAGACCCAGTACTTC
>TRBJ2-3|TRBV7-3|TRBD2|-|13
CASSLAGVDTQYF
TGTGCCAGCAGCCTAGCGGGGGTAGATACGCAGTATTTT
>TRBJ2-2|TRBV6-2/TRBV6-3|TRBD2|-|11
CAAGGFGELFF
TGTGCCGCGGGGGGATTCGGGGAGCTGTTTTTT
>TRBJ1-2|TRBV6-1|-|-|14
CASSPGRENYGYTF
TGTGCCAGCAGTCCTGGACGGGAAAACTATGGCTACACCTTC
>TRBJ1-5|TRBV19|-|medium-sized|15
CASSIGGTSNQPQHF
TGTGCCAGTAGTATAGGCGGTACTAGCAATCAGCCCCAGCATTTT
>TRBJ2-7|TRBV9|TRBD1|-|14
CASSSTGGSLEQYF
TGTGCCAGCAGCTCGACAGGGGGCAGCCTCGAGCAGTACTTC
>TRBJ2-1|TRBV18|-|-|12
CASSRSYNEQFF
TGTGCCAGCTCACGATCCTACAATGAGCAGTTCTTC
>TRBJ2-5|TRBV5-4|TRBD2|few|17
CASSLGGAGGPQETQYF
TGTGCCAGCAGCTTGGGGGGAGCGGGGGGCCCCCAAGAGACCCAGTACTTC
>TRBJ1-4|TRBV7-8|-|-|18
CASSPQPPAVATNEKLFF
TGTGCCAGCAGCCCCCAACCCCCTGCAGTGGCAACTAATGAAAAACTGTTTTTT
>TRBJ2-3|TRBV25-1|-|-|14
CASSEGPSTDTQYF
TGTGCCAGCAGTGAGGGCCCTAGCACAGATACGCAGTATTTT